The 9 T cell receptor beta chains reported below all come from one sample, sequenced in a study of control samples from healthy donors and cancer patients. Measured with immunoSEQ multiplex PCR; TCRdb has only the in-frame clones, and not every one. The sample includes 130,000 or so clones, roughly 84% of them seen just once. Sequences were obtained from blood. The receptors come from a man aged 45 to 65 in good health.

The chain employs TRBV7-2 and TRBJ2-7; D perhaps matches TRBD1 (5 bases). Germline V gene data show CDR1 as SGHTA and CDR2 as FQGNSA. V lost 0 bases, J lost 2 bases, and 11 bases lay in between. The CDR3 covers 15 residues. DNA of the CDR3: TGTGCCAGCAGCTTAGCACAGGAGTATACCTACGAGCAGTACTTC. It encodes CASSLAQEYTYEQYF.

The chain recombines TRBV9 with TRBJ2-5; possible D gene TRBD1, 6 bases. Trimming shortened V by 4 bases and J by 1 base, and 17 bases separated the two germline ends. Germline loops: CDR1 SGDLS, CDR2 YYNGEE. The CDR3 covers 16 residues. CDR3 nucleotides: TGTGCCAGCAGCCACCCCCGCTTGACAGGCCAAGAGACCCAGTACTTC. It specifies CASSHPRLTGQETQYF.

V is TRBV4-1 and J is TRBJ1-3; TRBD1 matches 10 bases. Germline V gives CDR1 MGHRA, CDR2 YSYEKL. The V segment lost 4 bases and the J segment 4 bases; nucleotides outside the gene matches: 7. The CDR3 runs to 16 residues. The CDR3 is CASSPDRGLTGNTIYF. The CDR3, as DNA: TGCGCCAGCAGCCCTGACAGGGGGCTTACGGGAAACACCATATATTTT.

CDR3: CASSLALASGETQYF. Written as DNA, the CDR3 is TGTGCCAGCAGCTTAGCGTTGGCTAGCGGAGAGACCCAGTACTTC. The V gene is TRBV7-6, the J gene TRBJ2-5, with 7 bases matching TRBD2. Trimming removed 0 bases from V and 4 bases from J; junction bases left unmatched: 5. This CDR3 is 15 amino acids long. CDR1 is SGHVS, CDR2 FNYEAQ, per germline.

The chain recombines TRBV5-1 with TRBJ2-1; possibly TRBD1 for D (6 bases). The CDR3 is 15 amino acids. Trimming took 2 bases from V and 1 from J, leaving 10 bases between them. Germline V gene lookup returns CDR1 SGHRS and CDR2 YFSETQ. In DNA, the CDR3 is TGCGCCAGCAGCTTACTCGGACAGTCCTACAATGAGCAGTTCTTC. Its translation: CASSLLGQSYNEQFF. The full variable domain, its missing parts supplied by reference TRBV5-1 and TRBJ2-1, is KAGVTQTPRYLIKTRGQQVTLSCSPISGHRSVSWYQQTPGQGLQFLFEYFSETQRNKGNFPGRFSGRQFSNSRSEMNVSTLELGDSALYLCASSLLGQSYNEQFFGPGTRLTVL.

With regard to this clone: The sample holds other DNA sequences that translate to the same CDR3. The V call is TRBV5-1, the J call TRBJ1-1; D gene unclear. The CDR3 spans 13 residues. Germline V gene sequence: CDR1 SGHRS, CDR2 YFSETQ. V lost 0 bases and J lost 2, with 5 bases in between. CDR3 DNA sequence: TGCGCCAGCAGCTTGGGGGGAAACACTGAAGCTTTCTTT. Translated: CASSLGGNTEAFF. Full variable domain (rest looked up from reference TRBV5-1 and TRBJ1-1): KAGVTQTPRYLIKTRGQQVTLSCSPISGHRSVSWYQQTPGQGLQFLFEYFSETQRNKGNFPGRFSGRQFSNSRSEMNVSTLELGDSALYLCASSLGGNTEAFFGQGTRLTVV.

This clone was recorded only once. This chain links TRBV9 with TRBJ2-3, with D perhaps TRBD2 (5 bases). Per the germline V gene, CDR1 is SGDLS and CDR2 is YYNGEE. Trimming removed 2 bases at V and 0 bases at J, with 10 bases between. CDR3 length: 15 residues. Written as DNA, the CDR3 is TGTGCCAGCAGCGTTTCCCGGGGTAGCACAGATACGCAGTATTTT. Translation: CASSVSRGSTDTQYF. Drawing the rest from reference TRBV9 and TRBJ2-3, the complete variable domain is DSGVTQTPKHLITATGQRVTLRCSPRSGDLSVYWYQQSLDQGLQFLIQYYNGEERAKGNILERFSAQQFPDLHSELNLSSLELGDSALYFCASSVSRGSTDTQYFGPGTRLTVL.

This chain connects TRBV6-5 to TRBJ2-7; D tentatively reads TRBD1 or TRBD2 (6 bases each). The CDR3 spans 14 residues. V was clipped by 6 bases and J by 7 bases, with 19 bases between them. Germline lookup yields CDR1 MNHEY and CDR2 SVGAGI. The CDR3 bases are TGTGCCAGCAGCGCCCACCGGGGGCCGAGGGAGCAGTACTTC. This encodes CASSAHRGPREQYF.

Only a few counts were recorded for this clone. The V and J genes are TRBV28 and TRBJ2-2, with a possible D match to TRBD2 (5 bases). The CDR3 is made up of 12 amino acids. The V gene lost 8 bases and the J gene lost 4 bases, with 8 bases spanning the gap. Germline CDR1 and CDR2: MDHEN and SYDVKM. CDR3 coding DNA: TGTGCCAGCCGCCGGGGCACCGGGGAGCTGTTTTTT. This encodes CASRRGTGELFF.